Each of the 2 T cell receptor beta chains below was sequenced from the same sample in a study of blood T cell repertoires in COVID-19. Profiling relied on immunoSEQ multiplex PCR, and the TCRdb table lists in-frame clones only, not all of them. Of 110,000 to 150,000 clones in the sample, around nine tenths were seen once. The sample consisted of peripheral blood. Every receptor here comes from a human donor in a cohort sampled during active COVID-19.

CDR3: CASNHRGNGYTF. For the CDR3, the DNA is TGTGCCAGCAACCACAGGGGGAATGGCTACACCTTC. The chain couples TRBV3-1 (or the pseudogene TRBV3-2) to TRBJ1-2; TRBD1 agrees at 8 bases. Germline CDR1 reads LGHDT; CDR2 reads YNNKEL (reference sequence). V dropped 7 bases and J dropped 6; count of bases not matched to a gene: 4. The CDR3 runs to 12 residues.

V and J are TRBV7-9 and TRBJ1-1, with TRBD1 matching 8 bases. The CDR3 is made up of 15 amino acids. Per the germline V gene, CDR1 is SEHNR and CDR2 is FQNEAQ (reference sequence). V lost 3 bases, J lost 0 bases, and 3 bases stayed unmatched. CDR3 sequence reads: CASSLLGQVNTEAFF. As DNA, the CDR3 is TGTGCCAGCAGCTTGTTGGGACAGGTGAACACTGAAGCTTTCTTT.